This TCR beta chain derives from a study of T cell repertoires in cytomegalovirus infection. Study-wide context: Recently identified HLA-C-restricted CMV epitopes and well-studied HLA-B-restricted CMV epitopes were used by the study. Indications of both CMV infection and matching HLA type were provided by public TCR beta signatures. Regarding the study as a whole: HLA-C-restricted TCR beta clonotypes specific for CMV led the ex vivo response.

Concerning this clonotype itself: The antigen is unknown.

MiXCR was run by TCRdb on the reads, yielding one entry per CDR3 protein. The table has hundreds of thousands of distinct CDR3 sequences, around a third seen once. Germline assignment: CDR1 PRHDT and CDR2 FYEKMQ (reference sequence). Trimming at V came to 7 bases and at J to 4 bases, leaving 15 bases not matched to a gene. CDR3 length equals 16 residues. Here the sequenced sample was cultured CD8+ T cells from PBMCs, taken from culture after CMV antigen stimulation. The chain combines TRBV13 with TRBJ1-2; 7 bases are shared with TRBD1. This receptor was identified in a human donor in good health (CMV status not recorded). Some clones in this sample may be carry-over from other donors' samples. The CDR3, as DNA: TGTGCCAGCACCACGACTAGGGACAGCCGAATCTATGGCTACACCTTC. The encoded protein is CASTTTRDSRIYGYTF. The entire variable domain, with the rest obtained from reference TRBV13 and TRBJ1-2, is as follows: AAGVIQSPRHLIKEKRETATLKCYPIPRHDTVYWYQQGPGQDPQFLISFYEKMQSDKGSIPDRFSAQQFSDYHSELNMSSLELGDSALYFCASTTTRDSRIYGYTFGSGTRLTVV.